This T cell receptor beta chain was found in a study of T cells after yellow fever vaccination (dated by TCRdb to the late 2010s). Study-wide context: The SMART-Seq v4 Ultra Low Input RNA kit was used to prepare libraries from fractions with low cell numbers. To track T-cell clones before and after primary and booster YFV17D yellow fever vaccination, bulk TCR alpha and beta repertoires were sequenced longitudinally. Blood samples were taken at several timepoints before and after primary and secondary immunization, and bulk PBMC replicates and cell subsets were isolated. The cohort comprised two healthy male donors, one aged 18 to 30 and one aged 30 to 40 years.

What the treatment or condition label conveys for this sample: live attenuated yellow fever vaccine strain. At each blood-draw timepoint, two biological replicates of bulk PBMCs were collected. PBMCs were isolated from peripheral blood using a standard Ficoll-Paque protocol. RNA was extracted with TriZol from bulk PBMCs, CD4 and CD8 fractions, and dextramer-positive and dextramer-negative fractions. This clonotype showed up many times. No cognate antigen has been identified for it. The record has no base qualities; no much larger clone is one base away. Synthesis of TCR cDNA relied on 5'RACE template switching, a step that introduced a universal primer site along with unique molecular identifiers. Priming of cDNA synthesis was performed from both the TCR alpha and TCR beta constant segments. Library amplification involved two PCR steps, and the second step added sample barcodes and sequencing adapters. Sequencing of libraries was performed on Illumina HiSeq 2500 (2x100 bp) or NovaSeq (2x150 bp). For the original study's pipeline: MIGEC handled demultiplexing of reads and collapsing into UMI consensus sequences, while MiXCR performed V(D)J alignment. Vaccine-responding clonotypes were identified with edgeR using replicate PBMC samples, with FDR below 0.01 and a log2 fold change above 5 up to day 15 being required. Each bulk clonotype received a CD4 or CD8 identity based on whether the sequenced CD4 or CD8 repertoire contained that clonotype at higher abundance. TCRdb reprocessing: public reads trimmed at Q25 with fastp, clones called with MiXCR, in-frame beta chains kept. CDR3 protein sequences are deduplicated, and each keeps its most common genes and DNA. It is TCRdb's table, rather than the study itself, that gives the V and J calls and clone size. The sample has roughly 300,000 distinct CDR3 sequences on record, 6.8% of them singletons. The top ten constitute 18% of the sample.

The paper as a whole reports these results and caveats: Compared with the primary T-cell response, the secondary T-cell response was weaker but faster, peaking on day 5 rather than day 15. Most clones expanded after primary vaccination were re-detected after the booster (almost 97% of CD4 and approximately 85% of CD8), suggesting broad memory maintenance. Because abundant contaminating clonotypes from the bulk population could be contained in FACS-sorted repertoires, computational filtering was required. A small share of clonotypes occurred in both CD4 and CD8 compartments, likely arising from convergent recombination. Because only a couple of donors were included in the study, the extent to which the findings can be generalized is limited.

The material sequenced was PBMCs, taken about 49 days after the first yellow fever vaccination. This TCR came from a man aged 18 to 29 who received the YFV17D yellow fever vaccine.

The CDR3 amino acid sequence is: CASSLGDRGTNEKLFF. The DNA sequence is given as TGTGCCAGCAGCTTAGGAGACAGGGGAACTAATGAAAAACTGTTTTTT. The rearrangement combines TRBV7-9 with TRBJ1-4; 8 nucleotides in the junction match TRBD1. There are 16 amino acids in the CDR3, from cysteine to phenylalanine inclusive. CDR3 DNA is the only sequence kept; it has 48 bases, read in frame from the first base. Trimming leaves V shorter by 1 base and J shorter by 1 base, with the junction holding 2 bases beyond the gene matches. The germline V gene (reference sequence) specifies SEHNR as CDR1 and FQNEAQ as CDR2.